Listed here is a single T cell receptor (beta chain). Participant-given clinical history determined each cohort assignment. The study counted Cohort 3 donors as recovered given two negative PCRs, clearance, or symptom resolution. Germline assignment: CDR1 SGHRS and CDR2 YFSETQ. The CDR3 loop spans 16 amino acids. The V segment lost 1 base and the J segment 9 bases; nucleotides outside the gene matches: 11. Some clones are missing from TCRdb's copy, which holds only in-frame ones; the method was immunoSEQ multiplex PCR. The data contain fewer than 500,000 clones, 75% to 90% of them seen just once; the ten biggest clones take up around 1.1%. These data originate in a study of blood T cell repertoires in COVID-19. Turning to the study itself: T cells, B-cell-depleted T cells, or PBMCs supplied cDNA or gDNA.

This sequence joins TRBV5-1 and TRBJ2-1; 9 nucleotides match TRBD2. This sequence was found in a young man who had recovered from COVID-19. The sequenced material came from PBMCs or T cells enriched from blood (not recorded which). The CDR3 coding sequence is TGCGCCAGCAGCTTGCGGGCGGCGGGAGGGCCAGTTGAGCAGTTCTTC. Translated, it gives CASSLRAAGGPVEQFF.